This section outlines one T cell receptor (beta chain) sequence together with its context. These data originate in a study of shared T cell receptors in the human thymus. This CDR3 spans 12 amino acids. Trimming took 0 bases from V and 11 from J, leaving 11 bases between them. Germline V gives CDR1 WNHNN, CDR2 SYGVQD (reference sequence). Produced via immunoSEQ multiplex PCR; TCRdb's table is partial and in-frame only. The repertoire includes hundreds of thousands of clones, around 89% of them detected once, and 0.01% sits in the top ten. The sample was also linked to a second study, of human thymus T cells. This second study says: Finnish infants who were healthy and having corrective surgery for congenital heart defects made up the donors. Thymic material originated from resections removed in the course of corrective heart surgery.

The material sequenced was thymocytes. The clonotype comes from a boy under two years old with a congenital heart defect. The rearrangement joins TRBV10-1 to TRBJ2-7; D uncertain. The CDR3 is CASSESPIGEYF. The CDR3 region has the DNA TGCGCCAGCAGTGAGTCCCCCATCGGAGAGTACTTC.